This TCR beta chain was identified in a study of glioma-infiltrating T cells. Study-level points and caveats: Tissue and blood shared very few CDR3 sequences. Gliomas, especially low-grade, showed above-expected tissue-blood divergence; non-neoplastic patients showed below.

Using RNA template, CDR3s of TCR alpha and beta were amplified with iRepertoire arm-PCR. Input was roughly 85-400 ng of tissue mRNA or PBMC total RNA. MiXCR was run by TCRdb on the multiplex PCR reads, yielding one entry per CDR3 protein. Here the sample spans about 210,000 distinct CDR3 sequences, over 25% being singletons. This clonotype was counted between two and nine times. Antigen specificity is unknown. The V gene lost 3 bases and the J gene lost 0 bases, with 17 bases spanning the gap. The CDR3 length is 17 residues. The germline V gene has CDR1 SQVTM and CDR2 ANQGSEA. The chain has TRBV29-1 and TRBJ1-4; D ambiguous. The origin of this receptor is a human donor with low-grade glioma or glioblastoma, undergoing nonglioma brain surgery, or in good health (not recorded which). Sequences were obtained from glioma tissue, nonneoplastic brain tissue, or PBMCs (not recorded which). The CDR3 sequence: CSVDRAEGEATNEKLFF. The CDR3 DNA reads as TGCAGCGTTGACCGGGCCGAGGGAGAAGCAACTAATGAAAAACTGTTTTTT.